This T cell receptor beta chain was profiled in a study of T cells in Graves' hyperthyroidism and ophthalmopathy. TCR beta CDR3 sequences were amplified from RNA transcripts. HTBI primers drove first-round RT-PCR of the TCR CDR3. Using its own MiXCR run on the multiplex PCR reads, TCRdb lists one record per CDR3 protein. This sample has 400,000 to 550,000 distinct CDR3 sequences, with approximately 15% found just once. With 0 bases removed from V and 2 bases from J, the gap between germline ends came to 5 bases. CDR1 and CDR2 (germline): KGHSH, LQKENI. The CDR3 has 13 amino acids. In its sample, this clonotype was seen many times.

This sequence joins TRBV18 and TRBJ2-7; no clear D. This receptor was identified in a woman aged 18 to 35 with Graves' hyperthyroidism. Material: blood. The CDR3, as DNA: TGTGCCAGCTCACCACCTGTGACCTACGAGCAGTACGTC. This encodes CASSPPVTYEQYV.